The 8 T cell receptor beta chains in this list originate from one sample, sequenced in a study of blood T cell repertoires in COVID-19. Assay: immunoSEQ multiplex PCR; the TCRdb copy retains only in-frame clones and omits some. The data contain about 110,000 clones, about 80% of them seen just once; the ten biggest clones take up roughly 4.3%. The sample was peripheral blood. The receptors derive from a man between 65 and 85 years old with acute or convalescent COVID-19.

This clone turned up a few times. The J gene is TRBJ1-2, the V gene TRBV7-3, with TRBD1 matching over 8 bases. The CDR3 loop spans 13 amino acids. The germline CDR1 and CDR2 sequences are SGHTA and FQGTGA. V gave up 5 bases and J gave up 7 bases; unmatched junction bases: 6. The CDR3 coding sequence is TGTGCCAGCAGCCCTGACAGGGGCAGTGGCTACACCTTC. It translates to CASSPDRGSGYTF. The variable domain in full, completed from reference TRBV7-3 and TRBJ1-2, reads GAGVSQTPSNKVTEKGKYVELRCDPISGHTALYWYRQSLGQGPEFLIYFQGTGAADDSGLPNDRFFAVRPEGSVSTLKIQRTERGDSAVYLCASSPDRGSGYTFGSGTRLTVV.

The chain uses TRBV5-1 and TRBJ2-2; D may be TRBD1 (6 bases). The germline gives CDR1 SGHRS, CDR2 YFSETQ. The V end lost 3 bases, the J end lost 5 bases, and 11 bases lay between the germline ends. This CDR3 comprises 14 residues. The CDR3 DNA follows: TGCGCCAGCAGCTCCACAGGGTTAACCGGGGAGCTGTTTTTT. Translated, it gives CASSSTGLTGELFF. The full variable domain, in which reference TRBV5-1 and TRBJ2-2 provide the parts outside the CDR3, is KAGVTQTPRYLIKTRGQQVTLSCSPISGHRSVSWYQQTPGQGLQFLFEYFSETQRNKGNFPGRFSGRQFSNSRSEMNVSTLELGDSALYLCASSSTGLTGELFFGEGSRLTVL.

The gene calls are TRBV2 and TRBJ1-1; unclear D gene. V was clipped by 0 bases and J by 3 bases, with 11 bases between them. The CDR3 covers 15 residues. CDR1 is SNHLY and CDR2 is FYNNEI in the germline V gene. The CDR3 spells CASSEAVGSYTEAFF. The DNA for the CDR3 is TGTGCCAGCAGTGAAGCAGTAGGGAGCTACACTGAAGCTTTCTTT.

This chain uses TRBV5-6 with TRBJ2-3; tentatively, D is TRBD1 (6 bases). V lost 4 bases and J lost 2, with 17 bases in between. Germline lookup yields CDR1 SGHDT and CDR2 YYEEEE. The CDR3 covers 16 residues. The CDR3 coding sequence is TGTGCCAGCAGCCTTCGGACAGTAAGGACCACAGATACGCAGTATTTT. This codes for CASSLRTVRTTDTQYF. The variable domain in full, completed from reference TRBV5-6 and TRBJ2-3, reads DAGVTQSPTHLIKTRGQQVTLRCSPKSGHDTVSWYQQALGQGPQFIFQYYEEEERQRGNFPDRFSGHQFPNYSSELNVNALLLGDSALYLCASSLRTVRTTDTQYFGPGTRLTVL.

CDR3 sequence (DNA): TGTGCCAGCTCGACTATCCTGGAAGATACGCAGTATTTT. Translated: CASSTILEDTQYF. The rearrangement uses TRBV18 and TRBJ2-3, with D perhaps TRBD2 (5 bases). The CDR3 contains 13 residues. Germline CDR1 is KGHSH and CDR2 is LQKENI. The V end lost 6 bases, the J end lost 5 bases, and 12 bases lay between the germline ends.

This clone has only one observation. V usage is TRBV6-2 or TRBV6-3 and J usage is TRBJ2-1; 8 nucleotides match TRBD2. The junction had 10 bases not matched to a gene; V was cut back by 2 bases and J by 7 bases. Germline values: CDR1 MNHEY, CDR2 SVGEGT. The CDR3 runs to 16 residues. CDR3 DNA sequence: TGTGCCAGCAGTTACCCCAGGGTAGCGGGGTCGAATGAGCAGTTCTTC. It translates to CASSYPRVAGSNEQFF.

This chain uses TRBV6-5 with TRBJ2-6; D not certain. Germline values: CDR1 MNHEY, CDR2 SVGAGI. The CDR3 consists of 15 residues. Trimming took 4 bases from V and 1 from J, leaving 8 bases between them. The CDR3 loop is CASSSAGSGANVLTF. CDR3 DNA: TGTGCCAGCAGTTCCGCAGGTTCTGGGGCCAACGTCCTGACTTTC.

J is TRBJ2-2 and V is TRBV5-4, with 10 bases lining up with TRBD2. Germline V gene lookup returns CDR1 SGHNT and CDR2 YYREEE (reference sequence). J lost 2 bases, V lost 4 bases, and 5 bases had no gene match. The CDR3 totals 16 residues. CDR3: CASSAASGGNTGELFF. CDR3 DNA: TGTGCCAGCAGCGCGGCTAGCGGGGGAAACACCGGGGAGCTGTTTTTT.